The next 19 T cell receptor beta chains were all read from a single sample in a study of CD8 T cells in ankylosing spondylitis. General study findings and limits: It appeared that ankylosing spondylitis blood was characterized by a TCR beta motif of about 8 highly homologous variants.

TCRdb ran MiXCR on the 5' RACE reads and lists one entry per CDR3 protein. The sample carries around 140,000 distinct CDR3 sequences, 15% to 20% recorded once. These receptors' targets are unknown. Sequencing used blood, either unsorted or a sorted T cell fraction (not recorded which). The source is a male donor with ankylosing spondylitis.

The V and J genes are TRBV20-1 and TRBJ2-7, with 8 bases matching TRBD2. The length of the CDR3 is 18 residues. From germline, CDR1 is DFQATT and CDR2 SNEGSKA (reference sequence). After removal of 5 bases from V and 3 bases from J, the junction contained 21 bases not matched to a gene. This chain's CDR3 is CSAVGLDRLAGFFYEQYF. The DNA for the CDR3 is TGCAGTGCTGTAGGTCTGGACCGGCTAGCGGGTTTTTTCTACGAGCAGTACTTC.

The rearrangement joins TRBV24-1 to TRBJ2-1, with TRBD2 matching over 12 bases. CDR3 length equals 16 residues. Germline-derived CDR1 and CDR2 are KGHDR and SFDVKD. V lost 5 bases to trimming and J lost 5 bases; unmatched junction nucleotides: 6. The DNA for the CDR3 is TGTGCCACCAGTGCCCGACTAGCGGGGGCGAACAATGAGCAGTTCTTC. It yields the protein CATSARLAGANNEQFF.

The chain joins TRBV30 to TRBJ2-1, with TRBD2 matching 14 bases. Per germline, CDR1 GTSNPN and CDR2 SVGIG (reference sequence). This CDR3 is built from 16 residues. V was pared by 0 bases and J by 4 bases, with 2 bases of the junction left unmatched. The CDR3 nucleotides are TGTGCCTGGAGTGTACGACTAGCGGGAGGGTACAATGAGCAGTTCTTC. Protein: CAWSVRLAGGYNEQFF.

This sequence joins TRBV5-5 and TRBJ2-2; no clear D gene. The CDR3 consists of 15 residues. Germline CDR1 reads SGHKS; CDR2 reads YYEKEE (reference sequence). Trimming cost V 4 bases and J 2 bases, with 12 bases left between them. CDR3 DNA sequence: TGTGCCAGCAGCCCAGGCAGAACAAACACCGGGGAGCTGTTTTTT. Protein product: CASSPGRTNTGELFF.

This clonotype was picked up many times. This chain links TRBV27 with TRBJ1-1; D is ambiguous. With 3 bases removed from V and 6 bases from J, the gap between germline ends came to 14 bases. The germline V gene has CDR1 MNHEY and CDR2 SMNVEV (reference sequence). The length of the CDR3 is 14 residues. CDR3 sequence reads: CASSLILPGAEAFF. The CDR3 DNA reads TGTGCCAGCAGTTTGATCTTGCCTGGCGCTGAAGCTTTCTTT.

The table lists this clonotype with a few counts. This chain links TRBV20-1 with TRBJ2-1; no clear D. Germline assignment: CDR1 DFQATT and CDR2 SNEGSKA (reference sequence). The CDR3 loop spans 14 amino acids. The V and J ends lost 6 bases and 1 base respectively, with 13 bases between them. The CDR3 protein is CSAPERGSYNEQFF. For the CDR3, the DNA is TGCAGTGCACCCGAAAGAGGATCCTACAATGAGCAGTTCTTC.

This clonotype appeared a few times. This chain joins TRBV27 and TRBJ1-5; D is unclear. CDR3 length equals 13 residues. From germline, CDR1 is MNHEY and CDR2 SMNVEV (reference sequence). V was shortened by 3 bases and J by 4 bases, with 7 bases between the two germline ends. CDR3 DNA: TGTGCCAGCAGTTTCGGCAGGAATCAGCCCCAGCATTTT. It specifies CASSFGRNQPQHF.

The J gene is TRBJ1-5, the V gene TRBV27; D call uncertain. The V gene's germline CDR1 is MNHEY and CDR2 SMNVEV (reference sequence). V was pared by 4 bases and J by 5 bases, with 9 bases between. There are 13 residues in the CDR3. The CDR3 sequence is CASSWFRDQPQHF. In nucleotides, the CDR3 is TGTGCCAGCAGTTGGTTTCGGGATCAGCCCCAGCATTTT.

In its sample, this clonotype was seen a few times. The chain links TRBV6-4 to TRBJ2-4, with 11 bases that match TRBD2. Germline values: CDR1 MRHNA, CDR2 SNTAGT. This CDR3 contains 14 residues. Trimming at V came to 5 bases and at J to 8 bases, leaving 5 bases not matched to a gene. DNA of the CDR3: TGTGCCAGCAGTCTAGCGGGGGGAGAGGACATTCAGTACTTC. Protein: CASSLAGGEDIQYF.

J is TRBJ2-1 and V is TRBV28; unclear D gene. Trimming removed 2 bases from V and 7 bases from J, with 6 bases in between. Germline V lookup: CDR1 MDHEN, CDR2 SYDVKM. The CDR3 spans 12 residues. The CDR3 sequence is CASSLRINEQFF. CDR3 DNA sequence: TGTGCCAGCAGTTTAAGAATTAATGAGCAGTTCTTC.

The chain couples TRBV3-1 to TRBJ2-2, with TRBD2 as a possible D gene (5 bases). This CDR3 is 15 amino acids long. CDR1 LGHDT and CDR2 YNNKEL come from the germline V gene (reference sequence). V dropped 0 bases and J dropped 6 bases, with 11 bases sitting between them. The CDR3 loop reads CASSQDLATSGELFF. The CDR3 DNA reads TGTGCCAGCAGCCAAGATTTAGCGACATCCGGGGAGCTGTTTTTT.

The chain combines TRBV7-9 with TRBJ2-7, with 8 bases fitting TRBD1. This CDR3 has 13 amino acids. CDR1 is SEHNR and CDR2 is FQNEAQ in the germline V gene (reference sequence). Germline trimming cut 5 bases from V and 3 bases from J; bases unmatched to any gene: 3. The CDR3 nucleotides read TGTGCCAGCAGCCGACAGGGGAGCTACGAGCAGTACTTC. It is translated as CASSRQGSYEQYF.

This clonotype has ten or more counts. The chain recombines TRBV7-9 with TRBJ2-1, with D perhaps TRBD2 (6 bases). The CDR3 runs 14 residues. Germline CDR1 SEHNR, CDR2 FQNEAQ (reference sequence). V gave up 1 base and J gave up 8 bases, with 12 bases separating them. CDR3 residues: CASSLVSASDEQFF. CDR3 DNA: TGTGCCAGCAGCTTAGTTTCAGCTAGCGATGAGCAGTTCTTC.

This clonotype was picked up many times. This rearrangement joins TRBV2 to TRBJ2-7, with 9 bases fitting TRBD2. This CDR3 has 15 amino acids. The germline V gene encodes CDR1 SNHLY and CDR2 FYNNEI. Trimming took 6 bases from V and 1 from J; bases not matched to a gene: 7. The CDR3 spells CASRELSGSSYEQYF. The CDR3 DNA follows: TGTGCCAGCAGGGAGCTTAGCGGGAGTTCCTACGAGCAGTACTTC.

J is TRBJ2-3 and V is TRBV28; TRBD2 aligns across 9 bases. In germline, CDR1 is MDHEN, CDR2 SYDVKM. The CDR3 has 15 residues. V gave up 6 bases and J gave up 2 bases; unmatched junction bases: 6. The CDR3: CASRYGLAPTDTQYF. CDR3 in DNA: TGTGCCAGCAGATACGGACTAGCGCCCACAGATACGCAGTATTTT.

This clonotype has only a few counts. The chain carries TRBV2 and TRBJ2-7; 10 positions agree with TRBD2. The CDR3 covers 14 residues. V was pared by 4 bases and J by 3 bases, with 3 bases of the junction left unmatched. CDR1 and CDR2 (germline): SNHLY, FYNNEI. This CDR3 is CASSVLAGDYEQYF. DNA for the CDR3: TGTGCCAGCAGTGTTCTAGCGGGAGACTACGAGCAGTACTTC.

This clonotype showed up just a few times. V usage is TRBV7-9 and J usage is TRBJ2-5; TRBD2 aligns across 12 bases. Losses at the gene ends were 7 bases for V and 5 bases for J; bases not matched to a gene: 8. CDR3 length: 15 residues. In germline, CDR1 is SEHNR, CDR2 FQNEAQ (reference sequence). CDR3: CASTGLAGMFETQYF. For the CDR3, the DNA is TGTGCCAGCACTGGACTAGCGGGAATGTTTGAGACCCAGTACTTC.

This clonotype came up a few times. The rearrangement joins TRBV20-1 to TRBJ2-4; D is ambiguous. CDR3 length: 14 residues. Germline loops: CDR1 DFQATT, CDR2 SNEGSKA (reference sequence). Between the trimmed V and J ends, which lost 3 bases and 3 bases, there was a span of 12 bases. CDR3 sequence (DNA): TGCAGTGCTAGTAACCCCCTGGGCAAAAACATTCAGTACTTC. This codes for CSASNPLGKNIQYF.

This chain uses TRBV28 with TRBJ2-1; the D is unclear. CDR1 is MDHEN and CDR2 is SYDVKM in the germline V gene. CDR3 length: 17 amino acids. Deletions cut 3 bases from V and 0 bases from J, with 15 bases between. CDR3 in amino acids: CASSLHGSWSSYNEQFF. CDR3 DNA: TGTGCCAGCAGTTTGCACGGCAGTTGGAGCTCCTACAATGAGCAGTTCTTC.